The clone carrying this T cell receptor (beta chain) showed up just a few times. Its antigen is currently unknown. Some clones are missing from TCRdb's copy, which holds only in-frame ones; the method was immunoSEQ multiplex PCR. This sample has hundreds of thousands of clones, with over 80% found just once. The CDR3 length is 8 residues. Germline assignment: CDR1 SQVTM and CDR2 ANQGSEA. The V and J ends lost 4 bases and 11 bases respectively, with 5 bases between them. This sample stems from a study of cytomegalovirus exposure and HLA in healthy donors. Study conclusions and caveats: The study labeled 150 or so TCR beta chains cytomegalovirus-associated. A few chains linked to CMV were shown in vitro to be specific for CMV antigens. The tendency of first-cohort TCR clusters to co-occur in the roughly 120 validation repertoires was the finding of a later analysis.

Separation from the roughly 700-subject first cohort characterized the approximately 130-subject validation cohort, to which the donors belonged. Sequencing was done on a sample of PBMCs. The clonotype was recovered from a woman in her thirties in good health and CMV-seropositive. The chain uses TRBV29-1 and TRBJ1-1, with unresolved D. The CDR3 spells CSVVWAFF. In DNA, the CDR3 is TGCAGCGTTGTTTGGGCTTTCTTT.